This T cell receptor beta chain came from a study of blood T cell repertoires in COVID-19. In the study overall: The study drew acute and convalescent COVID-19 samples from the United States, Italy and Spain. Sample material is recorded as cDNA or gDNA derived from T cells, B-cell-depleted T cells, or PBMCs.

The Seattle site enrolled patients during active infection and followed them longitudinally. Original handling: By means of reference gene primer amplification, nucleated cell counts were estimated. Profiling relied on immunoSEQ multiplex PCR, and the TCRdb table lists in-frame clones only, not all of them. The V and J calls and clone size are taken from that table; D and trimming were inferred from the DNA. Among roughly 480,000 clones, roughly nine tenths were seen once, and the ten largest hold roughly 0.84%. Germline V gene lookup returns CDR1 SGDLS and CDR2 YYNGEE. Trimming shortened V by 2 bases and J by 4 bases, and 15 bases separated the two germline ends. The CDR3 runs to 15 residues.

This TCR derives from a man aged 18 to 30 with COVID-19, enrolled during active disease. The sequenced material came from peripheral blood. The rearrangement links TRBV9 to TRBJ1-2; TRBD1 is a possible D gene (6 bases). The DNA of the CDR3 is TGTGCCAGCAGCGTTAGCGGGGGCATAGTCTATGGCTACACCTTC. Translation gives CASSVSGGIVYGYTF. Complete variable domain (other parts from reference TRBV9 and TRBJ1-2): DSGVTQTPKHLITATGQRVTLRCSPRSGDLSVYWYQQSLDQGLQFLIQYYNGEERAKGNILERFSAQQFPDLHSELNLSSLELGDSALYFCASSVSGGIVYGYTFGSGTRLTVV.